Described below is a single TCR beta chain sequence and its context. The target antigen is unknown. The data were obtained in a study of cytomegalovirus exposure and HLA in healthy donors. For the study at large: The 110 million or so unique TCR beta sequences, from roughly 170 million T cells, were found by an earlier analysis. General study points: Judged likely to be a sequencing artifact was a cluster of highly shared sequence variants. Trimming of TCR beta V- and J-genes showed a link, identified in a later analysis, to a missense DCLRE1C variant. In a later analysis, parvovirus B19, influenza, CMV and Epstein-Barr virus appeared linked to several top co-occurrence clusters.

The PCR contained 60 Vbeta and 13 Jbeta primers. The data were produced by immunoSEQ multiplex PCR, yet TCRdb's version contains in-frame clones alone and is incomplete. Among 95,000 to 110,000 clones, around three quarters were seen once, and the ten largest hold roughly 4%. Germline lookup yields CDR1 LNHDA and CDR2 SQIVND (reference sequence). The CDR3 runs to 14 residues. Unmatched junction bases numbered 4, after V lost 6 bases and J lost 3 bases. Sequenced: PBMCs. This receptor was identified in a man in his forties or fifties in good health and CMV-seropositive. The rearrangement links TRBV19 to TRBJ2-1, with 8 positions matching TRBD2. The CDR3 DNA sequence: TGTGCCAGTAGGAATAGCGGGAACTACAATGAGCAGTTCTTC. Translated: CASRNSGNYNEQFF.